A single sample is the source of the 3 T cell receptor beta chains below, sequenced in a study of cytomegalovirus exposure and HLA in healthy donors. Vbeta (60) and Jbeta (13) primers were used in the PCR. Sequenced by immunoSEQ multiplex PCR; TCRdb stores in-frame clones only, minus some. The table shows 150,000 to 200,000 clones, with roughly 80% occurring only once. Input material: PBMCs. Every receptor here comes from a woman aged 50 to 60 in good health and CMV-seropositive.

Only a few counts were recorded for this clone. The J gene is TRBJ1-6, the V gene TRBV27; D is perhaps TRBD1 (6 bases). The germline V and J ends were trimmed by 1 base and 6 bases, with 16 bases remaining between them. This CDR3 contains 17 residues. Germline V gene lookup returns CDR1 MNHEY and CDR2 SMNVEV (reference sequence). DNA of the CDR3: TGTGCCAGCAGTTTATTTCGGGTGGGGGCTTCTAATTCACCCCTCCACTTT. It codes for CASSLFRVGASNSPLHF.

The chain combines TRBV5-6 with TRBJ2-5; D is perhaps TRBD1 (5 bases). This CDR3 has 15 amino acids. Germline assignment: CDR1 SGHDT and CDR2 YYEEEE. V was pared by 3 bases and J by 0 bases, with 12 bases between. CDR3 loop: CASSSRVGYQETQYF. CDR3 bases: TGTGCCAGCAGCTCCAGGGTGGGCTACCAAGAGACCCAGTACTTC.

This chain joins TRBV30 and TRBJ2-7; 7 bases fit TRBD1. CDR1 and CDR2 from the germline V gene are GTSNPN and SVGIG (reference sequence). This CDR3 region has 13 residues. Germline trimming cut 3 bases from V and 6 bases from J; bases unmatched to any gene: 8. The CDR3 bases are TGTGCCTGGAGCTCGGGACAGTCTACCGAGCAGTACTTC. Protein: CAWSSGQSTEQYF. Together with reference TRBV30 and TRBJ2-7, the CDR3 gives the full variable domain: SQTIHQWPATLVQPVGSPLSLECTVEGTSNPNLYWYRQAAGRGLQLLFYSVGIGQISSEVPQNLSASRPQDRQFILSSKKLLLSDSGFYLCAWSSGQSTEQYFGPGTRLTVT.